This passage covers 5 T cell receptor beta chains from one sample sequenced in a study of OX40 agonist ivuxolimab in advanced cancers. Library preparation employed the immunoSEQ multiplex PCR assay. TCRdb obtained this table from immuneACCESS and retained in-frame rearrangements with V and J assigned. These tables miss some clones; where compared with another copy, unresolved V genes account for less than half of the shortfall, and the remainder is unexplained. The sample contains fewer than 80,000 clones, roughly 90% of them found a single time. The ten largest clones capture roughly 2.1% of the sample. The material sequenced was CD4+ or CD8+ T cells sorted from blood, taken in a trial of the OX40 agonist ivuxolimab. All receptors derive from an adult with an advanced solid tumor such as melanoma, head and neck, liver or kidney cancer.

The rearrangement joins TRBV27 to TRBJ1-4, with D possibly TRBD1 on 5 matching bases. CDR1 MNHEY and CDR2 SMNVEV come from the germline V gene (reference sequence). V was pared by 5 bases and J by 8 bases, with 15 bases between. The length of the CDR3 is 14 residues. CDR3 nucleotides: TGTGCCAGCAGTGAGAGACCAAGGGGCGAAAAACTGTTTTTT. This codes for CASSERPRGEKLFF.

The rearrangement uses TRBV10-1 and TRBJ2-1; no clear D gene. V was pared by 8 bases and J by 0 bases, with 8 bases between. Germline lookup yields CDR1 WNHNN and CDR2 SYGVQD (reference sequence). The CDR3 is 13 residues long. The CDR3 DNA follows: TGCGCCAGCGGGAACAGCTCCTACAATGAGCAGTTCTTC. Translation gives CASGNSSYNEQFF.

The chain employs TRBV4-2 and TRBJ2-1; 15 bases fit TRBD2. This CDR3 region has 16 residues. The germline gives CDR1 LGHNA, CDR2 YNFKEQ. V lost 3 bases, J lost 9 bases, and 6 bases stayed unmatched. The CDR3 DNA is TGTGCCAGCAGCCACGGACTAGCGGGAGGGGAGGTTGAGCAGTTCTTC. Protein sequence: CASSHGLAGGEVEQFF.

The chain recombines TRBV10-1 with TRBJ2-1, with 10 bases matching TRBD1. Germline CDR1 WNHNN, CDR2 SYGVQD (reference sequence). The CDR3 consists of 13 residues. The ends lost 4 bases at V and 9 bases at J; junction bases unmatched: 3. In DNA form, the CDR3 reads TGCGCCAGCAGTGGACAGGGGGCAGGTGAGCAGTTCTTC. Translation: CASSGQGAGEQFF.

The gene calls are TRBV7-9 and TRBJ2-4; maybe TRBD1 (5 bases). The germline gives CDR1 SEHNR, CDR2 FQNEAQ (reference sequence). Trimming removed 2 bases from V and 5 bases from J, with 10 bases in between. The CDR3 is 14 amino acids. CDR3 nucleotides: TGTGCCAGCAGCTTAAGGGGAATTCAAAACATTCAGTACTTC. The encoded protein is CASSLRGIQNIQYF.